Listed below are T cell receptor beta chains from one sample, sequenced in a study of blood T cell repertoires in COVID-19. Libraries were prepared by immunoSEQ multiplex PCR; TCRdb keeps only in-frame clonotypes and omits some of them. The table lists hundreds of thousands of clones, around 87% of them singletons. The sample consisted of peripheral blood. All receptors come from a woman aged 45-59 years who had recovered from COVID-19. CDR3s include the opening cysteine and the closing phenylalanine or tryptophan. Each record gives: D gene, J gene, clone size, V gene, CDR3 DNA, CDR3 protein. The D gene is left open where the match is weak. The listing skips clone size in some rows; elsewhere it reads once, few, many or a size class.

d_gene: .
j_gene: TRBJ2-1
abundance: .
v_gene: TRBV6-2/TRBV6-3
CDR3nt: TGTGCCAGCAGTTACCAACTACATGGCAATGAGCAGTTCTTC
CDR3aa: CASSYQLHGNEQFF

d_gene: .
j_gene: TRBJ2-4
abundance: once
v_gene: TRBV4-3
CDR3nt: TGCGCCAGCAGCCAAGATTTTAGGGGGGCCAAAAACATTCAGTACTTC
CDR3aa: CASSQDFRGAKNIQYF

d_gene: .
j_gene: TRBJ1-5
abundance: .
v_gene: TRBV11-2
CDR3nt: TGTGCCAGCAGCCCTGGCGGGGGGGGAATGGAGCCCCAGCATTTT
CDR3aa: CASSPGGGGMEPQHF

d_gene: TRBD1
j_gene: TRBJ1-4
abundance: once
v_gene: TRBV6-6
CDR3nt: TGTGCCAGCAGTCCCCGACAGGGAAGGTCGGACGAAAAACTGTTTTTT
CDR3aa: CASSPRQGRSDEKLFF

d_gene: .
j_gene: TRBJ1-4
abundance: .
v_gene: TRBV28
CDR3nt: TGTGCCAGCAGGAACCCCACGGCAACTAATGAAAAACTGTTTTTT
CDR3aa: CASRNPTATNEKLFF

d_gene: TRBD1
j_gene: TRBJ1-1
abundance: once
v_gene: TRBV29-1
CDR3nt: TGCAGCGGTACAGGGGGTCCGGGTCAAGCTTTCTTT
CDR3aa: CSGTGGPGQAFF

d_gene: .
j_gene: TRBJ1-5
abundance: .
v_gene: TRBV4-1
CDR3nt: TGCGCCAGCAGCCAACTTGGGCTCAGCAATCAGCCCCAGCATTTT
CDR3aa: CASSQLGLSNQPQHF

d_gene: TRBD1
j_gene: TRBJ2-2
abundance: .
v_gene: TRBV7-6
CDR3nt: TGTGCCAGCAGCCCAGGACAGGGCTTGGACACCGGGGAGCTGTTTTTT
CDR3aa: CASSPGQGLDTGELFF

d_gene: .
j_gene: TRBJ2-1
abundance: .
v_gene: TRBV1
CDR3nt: TGCACCAGCAGCCAGGTAGGCCTGACTAGCGGGAGCTCCTACAATGAGCAGTTCTTC
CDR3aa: CTSSQVGLTSGSSYNEQFF

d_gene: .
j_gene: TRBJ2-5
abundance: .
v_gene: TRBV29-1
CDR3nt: TGCAGCGTTGGACAGGGACTAGGGGAGACCCAGTACTTC
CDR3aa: CSVGQGLGETQYF

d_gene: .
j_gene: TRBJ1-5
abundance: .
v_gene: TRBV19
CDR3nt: TGTGCCAGTAGTAACCAGGCGGGGTGGGGTCAGCCCCAGCATTTT
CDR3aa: CASSNQAGWGQPQHF

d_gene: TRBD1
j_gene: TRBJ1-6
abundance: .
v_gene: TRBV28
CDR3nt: TGTGCCAGCAGTGCCCAGGGGGCAGGTAATTCACCCCTCCACTTT
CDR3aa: CASSAQGAGNSPLHF

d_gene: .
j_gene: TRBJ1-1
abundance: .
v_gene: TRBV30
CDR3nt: TGTGCCTGGAGGAGGCCCGGGACAAACATGAACACTGAAGCTTTCTTT
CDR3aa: CAWRRPGTNMNTEAFF

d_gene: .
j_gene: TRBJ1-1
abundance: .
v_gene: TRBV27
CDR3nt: TGTGCCAGCAGTTTGGTGGGGCGGGGGCGTGCGAACACTGAAGCTTTCTTT
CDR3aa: CASSLVGRGRANTEAFF

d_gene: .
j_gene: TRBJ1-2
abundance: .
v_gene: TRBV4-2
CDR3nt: TGTGCCAGCAGCCAAGTCGCCGATTTACGGAGGGGCTACACCTTC
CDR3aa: CASSQVADLRRGYTF

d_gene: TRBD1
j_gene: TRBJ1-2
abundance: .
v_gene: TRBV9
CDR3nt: TGTGCCAGCAGCGCCCCGGGACAGTACTATGGCTACACCTTC
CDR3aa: CASSAPGQYYGYTF

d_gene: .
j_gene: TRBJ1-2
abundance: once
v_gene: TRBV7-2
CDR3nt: TGTGCCAGCAGCTTAGTTCACGGGGGCTATGGCTACACCTTC
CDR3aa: CASSLVHGGYGYTF

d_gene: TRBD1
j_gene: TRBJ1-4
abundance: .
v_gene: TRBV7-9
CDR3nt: TGTGCCGATGGACAGGGACAGAATGAAAAACTGTTTTTT
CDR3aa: CADGQGQNEKLFF

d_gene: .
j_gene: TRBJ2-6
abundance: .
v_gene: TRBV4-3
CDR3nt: TGCGCCAGCAGCCTGTTAGCGGATCCTGGGGCCAACGTCCTGACTTTC
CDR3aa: CASSLLADPGANVLTF

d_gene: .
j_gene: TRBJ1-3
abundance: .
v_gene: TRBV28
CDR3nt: TGTGCCAGCAGTCTTCTCTCAGGGTCAGGAAACACCATATATTTT
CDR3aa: CASSLLSGSGNTIYF